The 6 T cell receptor beta chains below all came from one sample that was sequenced in a study of cytomegalovirus exposure and HLA in healthy donors. Method: immunoSEQ multiplex PCR; TCRdb's copy keeps in-frame clones and lacks some. The data show tens of thousands of clones, with more than 85% seen just once and 3% to 4.5% held by the top ten. The sample was PBMCs. The source of these receptors is a woman younger than 45 in good health and CMV-seronegative.

The chain carries TRBV5-4 and TRBJ2-2; TRBD2 matches 8 bases. Germline V lookup: CDR1 SGHNT, CDR2 YYREEE (reference sequence). The CDR3 loop spans 16 amino acids. V lost 6 bases and J lost 2; bases outside the gene matches: 9. DNA for the CDR3: TGTGCCAGCACGGGAGCGGGGGTCATCAACACCGGGGAGCTGTTTTTT. Residues: CASTGAGVINTGELFF.

The chain links TRBV6-4 to TRBJ2-3; 7 nucleotides match TRBD2. The junction had 2 bases not matched to a gene; V was cut back by 0 bases and J by 2 bases. Germline V lookup: CDR1 MRHNA, CDR2 SNTAGT. The CDR3 extends over 15 amino acids. CDR3 in DNA: TGTGCCAGCAGTGACTCTGCGGGAGTCACAGATACGCAGTATTTT. Its protein is CASSDSAGVTDTQYF.

The rearrangement joins TRBV7-3 to TRBJ2-2; TRBD2 aligns across 7 bases. The CDR3 totals 15 residues. Trimming cost V 4 bases and J 4 bases; bases outside gene matches: 6. Germline V gene lookup returns CDR1 SGHTA and CDR2 FQGTGA. The CDR3 sequence: CASSSGGGRTGELFF. In DNA form, the CDR3 reads TGTGCCAGCAGCTCGGGGGGAGGACGCACCGGGGAGCTGTTTTTT.

The chain uses TRBV5-4 and TRBJ1-1, with D possibly being TRBD1 (6 bases). The CDR3 has 15 residues. The germline V gene has CDR1 SGHNT and CDR2 YYREEE (reference sequence). Trimming stripped 1 base from V and 0 bases from J, with 10 bases between. CDR3 in DNA: TGTGCCAGCAGCTTGTCAGGGGCCATGAACACTGAAGCTTTCTTT. Its protein product is CASSLSGAMNTEAFF.

This chain joins TRBV30 and TRBJ2-5; possibly TRBD2 for D (5 bases). CDR3 size: 12 residues. The V gene lost 0 bases and the J gene lost 7 bases, with 9 bases spanning the gap. Germline values: CDR1 GTSNPN, CDR2 SVGIG (reference sequence). The CDR3 loop reads CAWSVSEGTQYF. The CDR3 DNA sequence: TGTGCCTGGAGTGTAAGTGAGGGGACCCAGTACTTC.

V is TRBV7-2 and J is TRBJ2-7; D perhaps matches TRBD1 (6 bases). V was clipped by 1 base and J by 5 bases, with 15 bases between them. CDR3 length: 15 residues. Germline V gene data show CDR1 as SGHTA and CDR2 as FQGNSA. The CDR3 loop is CASSLGLNRDNEQYF. CDR3 DNA sequence: TGTGCCAGCAGCTTAGGCTTAAACAGGGACAACGAGCAGTACTTC.